A selection of T cell receptor beta chains follows, all from one sample in a study of cytomegalovirus exposure and HLA in healthy donors. The data were produced by immunoSEQ multiplex PCR, yet TCRdb's version contains in-frame clones alone and is incomplete. The sample holds about 180,000 clones, over 60% seen once. Sequenced material: PBMCs. The receptors were sampled from a man aged 35-49 years in good health and CMV-seronegative. Each CDR3 is given with its conserved first and last residue. D genes are given only for firm matches. Rows may omit the clone size; those that give it use once, few, many or a size class.

cdr3_nt	cdr3_aa	cdr3_length	j_call	clone_size	d_call	v_call
TGCGCCAGCAGCCAAGCCGGAAGGACAGAGAACACTGAAGCTTTCTTT	CASSQAGRTENTEAFF	16	TRBJ1-1	-	-	TRBV4-3
TGTGCCAGCAGTTCGTACAGGGACGTGAACACTGAAGCTTTCTTT	CASSSYRDVNTEAFF	15	TRBJ1-1	-	-	TRBV27
TGTGCCAGCAGCTTAACTTTGAACACTGAAGCTTTCTTT	CASSLTLNTEAFF	13	TRBJ1-1	-	-	TRBV7-9
TGTGCCAGCAGCCTTAGCGTGGAGGAGACCCAGTACTTC	CASSLSVEETQYF	13	TRBJ2-5	-	-	TRBV7-2
TGTGCCAGCAGCTTGGATGCTGGGCTGTTGAACACTGAAGCTTTCTTT	CASSLDAGLLNTEAFF	16	TRBJ1-1	once	-	TRBV5-4
TGCGCCAGCAGTCTAGGACAGGGGCGGTTCTTC	CASSLGQGRFF	11	TRBJ2-1	-	TRBD1	TRBV10-2
TGCGCCAGCAGCTTGTGGCAGGGGCTGGACGAGCAGTACTTC	CASSLWQGLDEQYF	14	TRBJ2-7	few	-	TRBV5-1
TGTGCCAGCTCACTCGAGTACGAGCAGTACTTC	CASSLEYEQYF	11	TRBJ2-7	-	-	TRBV18
TGTGCCAGCAGCCAGGACAGGGGGACCGGGGAGCTGTTTTTT	CASSQDRGTGELFF	14	TRBJ2-2	-	TRBD1	TRBV5-4
TGCAGCGTTGACTCCCGGACAGGGATCCATGGCTACACCTTC	CSVDSRTGIHGYTF	14	TRBJ1-2	-	TRBD1	TRBV29-1
TGCAGCGCCAGGACAGAGAGCAATCAGCCCCAGCATTTT	CSARTESNQPQHF	13	TRBJ1-5	-	-	TRBV29-1
TGTGCCAGCTCGACGACTAGAAGCGAGCAGTACTTC	CASSTTRSEQYF	12	TRBJ2-7	-	-	TRBV18
TGTGCCAGCTCACCACTGACACAAGAGACCCAGTACTTC	CASSPLTQETQYF	13	TRBJ2-5	-	-	TRBV18
TGTGCCAGCAGCGCGGGAGGGTTCTGGGGAGAGCAGTACTTC	CASSAGGFWGEQYF	14	TRBJ2-7	few	TRBD2	TRBV2
TGTGCCAGCAGTCCCCTAGCGGGGGGGAACAATGAGCAGTTCTTC	CASSPLAGGNNEQFF	15	TRBJ2-1	-	TRBD2	TRBV2
TGTGCCAGCAGCTTTAGCGGGAGCACAGATACGCAGTATTTT	CASSFSGSTDTQYF	14	TRBJ2-3	-	TRBD2	TRBV7-2
TGTGCCAGCAGTGGGACAGGGGCCTACGAGCAGTACTTC	CASSGTGAYEQYF	13	TRBJ2-7	-	TRBD1	TRBV7-9
TGTGCCAGCAGCGTAGCCGGTTTCTCCTACGAGCAGTACTTC	CASSVAGFSYEQYF	14	TRBJ2-7	few	-	TRBV7-2
TGTGCCAGCTCGGGGGCCTCAGGGGGCCCCTTAGAGACCCAGTACTTC	CASSGASGGPLETQYF	16	TRBJ2-5	-	TRBD1	TRBV18
TGTGCCAGCAGCTTATTCTCGGGATCTCCCTACGAGCAGTACTTC	CASSLFSGSPYEQYF	15	TRBJ2-7	-	-	TRBV7-6
TGTGCCAGCAGCTTAGGGCAGGGGCTCTACAATGAGCAGTTCTTC	CASSLGQGLYNEQFF	15	TRBJ2-1	-	-	TRBV7-8
TGTGCCACCTCGAGACTAGCGGGAGAGTCCCCCCATTTC	CATSRLAGESPHF	13	TRBJ2-7	-	TRBD2	TRBV30
TGTGCCATCAGTGAGGGGACTAGCGGTAGCACAGATACGCAGTATTTT	CAISEGTSGSTDTQYF	16	TRBJ2-3	-	TRBD2	TRBV10-3
TGTGCCAGCAGCTTGGGTGACACGGTCGGCACAGATACGCAGTATTTT	CASSLGDTVGTDTQYF	16	TRBJ2-3	-	-	TRBV7-9
TGTGCCAGCAGCGGACAGGGATATAGCAATCAGCCCCAGCATTTT	CASSGQGYSNQPQHF	15	TRBJ1-5	once	TRBD1	TRBV9
TGTGCCAGCAGCCCCCGACAGAGAGGCACTGAAGCTTTCTTT	CASSPRQRGTEAFF	14	TRBJ1-1	-	-	TRBV13
TGTGCCAGCAGAGGAGGGACTAGCGGGTTCAATGAGCAGTTCTTC	CASRGGTSGFNEQFF	15	TRBJ2-1	-	TRBD2	TRBV6-1
TGTGCCAGCAGCGTCACCGGGACAGCTAACTACGAGCAGTACTTC	CASSVTGTANYEQYF	15	TRBJ2-7	-	TRBD1	TRBV11-2